A selection of T cell receptor beta chains follows, all from one sample in a study of T cells after yellow fever vaccination. TCRdb reprocessed the 5' RACE reads with MiXCR, giving one entry per CDR3 protein. The data show hundreds of thousands of distinct CDR3 sequences, around 17% seen once. The source material was PBMCs, sampled 5 to 6 days after the first yellow fever vaccination. The receptors were sampled from a man aged 18-30 years who received the YFV17D yellow fever vaccine. CDR3s leave out the opening cysteine and the closing phenylalanine or tryptophan. D genes are given only for firm matches. The size of a clone is reported for some rows only, either as once, few or many, or as a class for expanded clones.

TRBJ1-1 - - TRBV12-3/TRBV12-4 ASRRVGALNTEAF
TRBJ2-1 few TRBD2 TRBV9 ASTPAGNSYNEQF
TRBJ1-2 few - TRBV5-1 ASSGGRLSYGYT
TRBJ1-1 - - TRBV29-1 SANGARTEAF
TRBJ2-6 few - TRBV20-1 SARNSGANVLT
TRBJ2-1 few TRBD2 TRBV2 ASSGQSGTSGGAEF
TRBJ2-2 - - TRBV5-1 ASSLLGATGELF
TRBJ1-5 - - TRBV4-1 ASSQGPLAHQPQH
TRBJ1-1 few - TRBV18 ASSHSTGQNTEAF
TRBJ1-1 few - TRBV3-1 ASSQDNGRVTEAF
TRBJ2-5 - - TRBV5-4 ASSLQTAYKTQY
TRBJ2-1 - TRBD2 TRBV27 ASSLEGGGLTKYNEQF
TRBJ2-2 - - TRBV13 ASSPPGRTGELF
TRBJ1-6 - - TRBV5-5 ASSSSSGPRGPLH
TRBJ2-7 few - TRBV12-3/TRBV12-4 ASSPFGGNSYEQY
TRBJ2-3 - - TRBV19 ASSIELLTDTQY
TRBJ2-7 - TRBD2 TRBV12-3/TRBV12-4 ASRISGGGPYEQY
TRBJ2-5 - - TRBV4-2 ASSPGGQGEETQY
TRBJ2-1 many TRBD2 TRBV7-9 ASSLAGGPGNEQF
TRBJ2-1 - TRBD1 TRBV11-2 ASSYGQGANNEQF
TRBJ1-1 few - TRBV4-1 ASSQVGGINTEAF
TRBJ2-2 - - TRBV11-2 ASRPGRATGELF
TRBJ2-5 - - TRBV7-6 ASSSRRVETQY
TRBJ2-1 few TRBD2 TRBV27 TSRLGGGPFNEQF
TRBJ2-4 many - TRBV5-1 ASSFIGGLAKNIQY
TRBJ2-3 - TRBD2 TRBV5-1 ASSSLPKKLAGVLLGDTQY
TRBJ1-1 - - TRBV20-1 SARDAGEAF